There are a few counts of the clone carrying this TCR beta chain. Germline V gene data show CDR1 as MGHRA and CDR2 as YSYEKL. The CDR3 is 15 residues long. V gave up 3 bases and J gave up 8 bases, with 14 bases separating them. The sample comes from a study of OX40 agonist ivuxolimab in advanced cancers. Overall study: Ivuxolimab was administered intravenously to patients at 0.01 to 10 mg/kg every 2 weeks.

Produced via immunoSEQ multiplex PCR; TCRdb's table is partial and in-frame only. The sample lists some 17,000 clones; roughly 84% were seen once. This clonotype was sampled from an adult with an advanced solid tumor such as melanoma, head and neck, liver or kidney cancer. The chain has TRBV4-1 and TRBJ1-6, with a tentative D call TRBD1 (5 bases). Sequenced here: CD4+ or CD8+ T cells sorted from blood, sampled in a trial of the OX40 agonist ivuxolimab. As DNA, the CDR3 is TGCGCCAGCAGCCAGGAAAGCGTAGGGGATTCACCCCTCCACTTT. This translates into CASSQESVGDSPLHF.